The present T cell receptor beta chain was sequenced within a study of T cell changes during pregnancy in multiple sclerosis. The CDR3 consists of 14 residues. V was clipped by 4 bases and J by 6 bases, with 15 bases between them. Germline V gene lookup returns CDR1 MNHNS and CDR2 SASEGT. This clone was counted a single time. Only in-frame clones appear in the TCRdb table, and some are missing; sequencing was by immunoSEQ multiplex PCR. The data hold about 44,000 clones, with roughly 92% observed a single time. V is TRBV6-1 and J is TRBJ1-1; D is undetermined. This sample comprised CD4+ T cells from peripheral blood mononuclear cells, obtained in the first trimester of pregnancy. The sequence was obtained from a female donor with multiple sclerosis, enrolled in a pregnancy study. CDR3 sequence reads: CASSGRPTQAEAFF. CDR3 nucleotide sequence: TGTGCCAGCAGTGGCCGGCCCACCCAGGCTGAAGCTTTCTTT.